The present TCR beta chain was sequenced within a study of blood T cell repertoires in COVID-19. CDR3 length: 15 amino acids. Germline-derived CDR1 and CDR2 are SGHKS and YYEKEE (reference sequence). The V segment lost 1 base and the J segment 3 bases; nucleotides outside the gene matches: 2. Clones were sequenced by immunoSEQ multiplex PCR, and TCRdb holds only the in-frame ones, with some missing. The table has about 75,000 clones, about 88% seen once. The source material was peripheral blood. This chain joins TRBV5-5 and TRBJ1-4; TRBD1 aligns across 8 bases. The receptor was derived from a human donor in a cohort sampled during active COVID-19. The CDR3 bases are TGTGCCAGCAGCTTGTTGGACAGGGCTAATGAAAAACTGTTTTTT. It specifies CASSLLDRANEKLFF.